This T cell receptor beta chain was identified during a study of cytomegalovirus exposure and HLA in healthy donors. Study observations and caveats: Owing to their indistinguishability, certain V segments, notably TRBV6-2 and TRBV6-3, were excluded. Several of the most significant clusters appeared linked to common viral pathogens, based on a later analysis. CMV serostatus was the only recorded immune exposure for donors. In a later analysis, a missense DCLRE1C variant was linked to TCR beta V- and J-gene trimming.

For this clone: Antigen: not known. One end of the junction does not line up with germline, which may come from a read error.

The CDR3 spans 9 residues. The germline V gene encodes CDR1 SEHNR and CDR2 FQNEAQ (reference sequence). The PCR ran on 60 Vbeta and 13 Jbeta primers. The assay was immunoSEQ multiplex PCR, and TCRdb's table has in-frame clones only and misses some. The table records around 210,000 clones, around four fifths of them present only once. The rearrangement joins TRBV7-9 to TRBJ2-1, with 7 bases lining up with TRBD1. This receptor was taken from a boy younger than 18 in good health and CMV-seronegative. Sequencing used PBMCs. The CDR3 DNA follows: TGTGCCAGCAGCCCGGGACAGATCTTC. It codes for CASSPGQIF. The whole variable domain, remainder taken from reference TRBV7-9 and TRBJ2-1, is DTGVSQNPRHKITKRGQNVTFRCDPISEHNRLYWYRQTLGQGPEFLTYFQNEAQLEKSRLLSDRFSAERPKGSFSTLEIQRTEQGDSAMYLCASSPGQIFGPGTRLTVL.